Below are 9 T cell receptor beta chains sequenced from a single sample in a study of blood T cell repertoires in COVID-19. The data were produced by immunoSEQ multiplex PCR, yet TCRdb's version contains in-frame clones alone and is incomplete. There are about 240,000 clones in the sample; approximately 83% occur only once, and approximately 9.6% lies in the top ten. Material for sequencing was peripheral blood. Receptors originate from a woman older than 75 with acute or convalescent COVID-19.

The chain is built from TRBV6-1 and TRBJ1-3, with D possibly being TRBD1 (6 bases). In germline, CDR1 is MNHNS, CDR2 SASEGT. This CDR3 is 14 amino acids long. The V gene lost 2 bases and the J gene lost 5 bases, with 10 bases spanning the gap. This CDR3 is CASSEPRDRNTIYF. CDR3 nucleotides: TGTGCCAGCAGTGAACCCCGGGACAGAAACACCATATATTTT.

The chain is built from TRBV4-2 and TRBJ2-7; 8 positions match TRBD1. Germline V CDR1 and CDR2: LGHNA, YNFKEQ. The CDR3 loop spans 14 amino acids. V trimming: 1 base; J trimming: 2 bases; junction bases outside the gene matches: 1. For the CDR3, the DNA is TGTGCCAGCAGCCAAGCACAGGGGGCCTACGAGCAGTACTTC. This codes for CASSQAQGAYEQYF.

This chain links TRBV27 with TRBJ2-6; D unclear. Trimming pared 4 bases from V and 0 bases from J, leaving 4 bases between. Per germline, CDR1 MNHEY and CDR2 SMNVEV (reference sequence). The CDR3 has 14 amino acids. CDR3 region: CASSYGSGANVLTF. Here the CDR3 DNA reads TGTGCCAGCAGTTACGGCTCTGGGGCCAACGTCCTGACTTTC. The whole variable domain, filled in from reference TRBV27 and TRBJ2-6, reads EAQVTQNPRYLITVTGKKLTVTCSQNMNHEYMSWYRQDPGLGLRQIYYSMNVEVTDKGDVPEGYKVSRKEKRNFPLILESPSPNQTSLYFCASSYGSGANVLTFGAGSRLTVL.

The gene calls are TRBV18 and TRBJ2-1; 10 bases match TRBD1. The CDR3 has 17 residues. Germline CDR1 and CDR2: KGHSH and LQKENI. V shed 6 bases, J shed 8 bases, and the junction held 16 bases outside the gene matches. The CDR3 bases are TGTGCCAGCTCCCACGGCCCAAGGACAGGGGGTGAGGATGAGCAGTTCTTC. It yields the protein CASSHGPRTGGEDEQFF.

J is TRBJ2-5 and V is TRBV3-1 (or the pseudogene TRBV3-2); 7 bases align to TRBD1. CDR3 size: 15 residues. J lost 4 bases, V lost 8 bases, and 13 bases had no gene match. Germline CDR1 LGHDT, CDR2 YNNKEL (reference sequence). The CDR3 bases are TGTGCCAGCGTTCCTTATACAGGGGACGGAGAGACCCAGTACTTC. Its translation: CASVPYTGDGETQYF.

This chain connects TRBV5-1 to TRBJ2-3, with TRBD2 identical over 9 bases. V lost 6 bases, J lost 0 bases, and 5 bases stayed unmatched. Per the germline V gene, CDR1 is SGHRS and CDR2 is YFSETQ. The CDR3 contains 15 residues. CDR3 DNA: TGCGCCAGCAAGTCTAGCGGGGCGAGCACAGATACGCAGTATTTT. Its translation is CASKSSGASTDTQYF. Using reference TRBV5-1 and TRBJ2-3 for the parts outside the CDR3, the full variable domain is KAGVTQTPRYLIKTRGQQVTLSCSPISGHRSVSWYQQTPGQGLQFLFEYFSETQRNKGNFPGRFSGRQFSNSRSEMNVSTLELGDSALYLCASKSSGASTDTQYFGPGTRLTVL.

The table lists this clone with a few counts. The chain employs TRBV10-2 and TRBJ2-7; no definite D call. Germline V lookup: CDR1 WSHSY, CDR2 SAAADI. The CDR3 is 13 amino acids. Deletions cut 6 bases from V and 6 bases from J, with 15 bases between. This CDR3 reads CASRRSLEGEQYF. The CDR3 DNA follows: TGCGCCAGCAGACGGAGTCTGGAAGGCGAGCAGTACTTC.

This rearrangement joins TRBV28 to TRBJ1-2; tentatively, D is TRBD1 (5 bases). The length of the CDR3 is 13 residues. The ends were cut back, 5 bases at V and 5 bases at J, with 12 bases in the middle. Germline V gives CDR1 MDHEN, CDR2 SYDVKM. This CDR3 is CASSVTGEYGYTF. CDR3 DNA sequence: TGTGCCAGCAGTGTCACGGGGGAGTATGGCTACACCTTC.

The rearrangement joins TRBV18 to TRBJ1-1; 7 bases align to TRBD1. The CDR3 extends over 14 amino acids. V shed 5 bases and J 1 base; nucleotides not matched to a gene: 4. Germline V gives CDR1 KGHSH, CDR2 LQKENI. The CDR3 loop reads CASSSTGENTEAFF. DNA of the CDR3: TGTGCCAGCTCATCTACAGGGGAGAACACTGAAGCTTTCTTT.